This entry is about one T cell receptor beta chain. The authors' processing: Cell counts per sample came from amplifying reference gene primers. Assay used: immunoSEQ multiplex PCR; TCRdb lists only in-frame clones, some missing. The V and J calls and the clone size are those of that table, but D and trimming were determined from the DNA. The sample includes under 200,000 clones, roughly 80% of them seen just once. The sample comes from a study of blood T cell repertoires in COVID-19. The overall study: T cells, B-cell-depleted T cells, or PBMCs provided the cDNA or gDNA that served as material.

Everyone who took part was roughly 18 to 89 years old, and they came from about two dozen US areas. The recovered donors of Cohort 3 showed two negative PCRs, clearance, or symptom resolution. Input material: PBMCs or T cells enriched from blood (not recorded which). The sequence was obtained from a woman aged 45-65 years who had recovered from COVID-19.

CDR3 coding DNA: TGTGCCAGCTCACCAGAACAGGGAAATTACGAGTTCTTC. Translated, it gives CASSPEQGNYEFF. The rearrangement links TRBV18 to TRBJ2-1, with TRBD1 as a possible D gene (6 bases). Looked up from germline, CDR1 is KGHSH and CDR2 is LQKENI. CDR3 length equals 13 residues. V lost 2 bases and J 14 bases, leaving 16 bases between the germline ends. Supplemented by reference TRBV18 and TRBJ2-1, the full variable domain reads NAGVMQNPRHLVRRRGQEARLRCSPMKGHSHVYWYRQLPEEGLKFMVYLQKENIIDESGMPKERFSAEFPKEGPSILRIQQVVRGDSAAYFCASSPEQGNYEFFGPGTRLTVL.